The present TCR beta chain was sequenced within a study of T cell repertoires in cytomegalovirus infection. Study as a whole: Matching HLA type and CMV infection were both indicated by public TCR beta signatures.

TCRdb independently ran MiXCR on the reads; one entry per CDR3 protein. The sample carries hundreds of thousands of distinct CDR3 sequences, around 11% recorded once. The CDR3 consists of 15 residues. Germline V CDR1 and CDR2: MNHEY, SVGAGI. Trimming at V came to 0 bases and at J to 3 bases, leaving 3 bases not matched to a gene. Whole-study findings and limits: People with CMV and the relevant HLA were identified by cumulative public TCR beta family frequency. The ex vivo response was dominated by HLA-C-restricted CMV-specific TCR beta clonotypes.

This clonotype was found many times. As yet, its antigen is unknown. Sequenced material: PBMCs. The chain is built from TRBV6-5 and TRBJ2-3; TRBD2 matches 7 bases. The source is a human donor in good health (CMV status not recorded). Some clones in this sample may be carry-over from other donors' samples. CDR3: CASSYSTLATDTQYF. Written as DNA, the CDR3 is TGTGCCAGCAGTTACTCGACACTAGCGACAGATACGCAGTATTTT.